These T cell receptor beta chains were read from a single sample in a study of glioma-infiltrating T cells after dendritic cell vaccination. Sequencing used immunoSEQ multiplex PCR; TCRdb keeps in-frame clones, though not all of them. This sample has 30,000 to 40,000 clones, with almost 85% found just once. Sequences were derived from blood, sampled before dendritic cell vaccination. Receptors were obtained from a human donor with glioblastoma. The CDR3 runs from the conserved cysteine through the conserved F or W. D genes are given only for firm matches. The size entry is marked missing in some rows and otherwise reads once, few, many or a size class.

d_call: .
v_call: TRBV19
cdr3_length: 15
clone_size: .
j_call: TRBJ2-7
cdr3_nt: TGTGCCAGTAGTCCTTCGGCTGGGGGCCTGCACGAGCAGTACTTC
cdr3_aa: CASSPSAGGLHEQYF

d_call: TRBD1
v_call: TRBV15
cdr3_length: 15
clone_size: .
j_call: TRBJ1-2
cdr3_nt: TGTGCCACCAGCAGGGACAGGGGCGATTTCTATGGCTACACCTTC
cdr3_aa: CATSRDRGDFYGYTF

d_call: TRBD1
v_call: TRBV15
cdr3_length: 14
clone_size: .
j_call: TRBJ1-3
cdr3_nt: TGTGCCACCAGCAGGACAGGGCCCGGGGACACCATATATTTT
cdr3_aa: CATSRTGPGDTIYF

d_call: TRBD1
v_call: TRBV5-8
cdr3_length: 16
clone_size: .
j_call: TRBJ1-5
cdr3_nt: TGTGCCAGCAGACCTCATGCGGACAGGGGCAATCAGCCCCAGCATTTT
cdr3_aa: CASRPHADRGNQPQHF

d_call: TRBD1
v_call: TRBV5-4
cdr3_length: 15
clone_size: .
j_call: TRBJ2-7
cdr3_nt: TGTGCCAGCAAAGACGGCGGGACAGGGGGCTTCGAGCAGTACTTC
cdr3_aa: CASKDGGTGGFEQYF

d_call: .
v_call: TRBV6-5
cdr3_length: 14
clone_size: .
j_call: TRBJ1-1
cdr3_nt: TGTGCCAGCAGTGAATTCAGAGGGCAAACTGAAGCTTTCTTT
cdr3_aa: CASSEFRGQTEAFF

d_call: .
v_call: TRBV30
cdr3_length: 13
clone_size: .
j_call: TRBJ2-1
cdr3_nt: TGTGCCTGGACTAACGGGGCCTACAATGAGCAGTTCTTC
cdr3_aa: CAWTNGAYNEQFF

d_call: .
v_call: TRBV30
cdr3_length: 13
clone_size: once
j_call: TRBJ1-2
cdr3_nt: TGTGCCTGGAGCCTCGGACAGAGCTATGGCTACACCTTC
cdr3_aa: CAWSLGQSYGYTF

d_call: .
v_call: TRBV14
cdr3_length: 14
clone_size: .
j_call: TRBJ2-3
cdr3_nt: TGTGCCAGCAGCCAAGTCCCTTCCGCCGGTACGCAGTATTTT
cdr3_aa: CASSQVPSAGTQYF

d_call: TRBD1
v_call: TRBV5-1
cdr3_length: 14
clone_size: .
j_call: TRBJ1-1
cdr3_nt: TGCGCCAGCAGCTCCGGACAGGTCGGCACTGAAGCTTTCTTT
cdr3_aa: CASSSGQVGTEAFF

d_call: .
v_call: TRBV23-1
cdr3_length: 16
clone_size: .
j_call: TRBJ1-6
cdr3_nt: TGCGCCAGCAGTCAATACCAGGTTTTGAAGAATTCACCCCTCCACTTT
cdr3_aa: CASSQYQVLKNSPLHF

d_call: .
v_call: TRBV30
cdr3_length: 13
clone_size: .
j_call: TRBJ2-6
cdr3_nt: TGTGCTCTCAGGGTCCCCGGGGCCAACGTCCTGACTTTC
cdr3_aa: CALRVPGANVLTF

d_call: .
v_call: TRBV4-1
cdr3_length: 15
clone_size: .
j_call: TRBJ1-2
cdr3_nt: TGCGCCAGCAGCCCCAACCTTGCGGGGGGTCATGGCTACACCTTC
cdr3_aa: CASSPNLAGGHGYTF

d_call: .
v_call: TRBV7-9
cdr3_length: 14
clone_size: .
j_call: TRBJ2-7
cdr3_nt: TGTGCCAGCAGCTTAGGAGCCCCCCGCTACGAGCAGTACTTC
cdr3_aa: CASSLGAPRYEQYF